A selection of T cell receptor beta chains follows, all from one sample in a study of cytomegalovirus exposure and HLA in healthy donors. TCRdb's copy holds only in-frame clones and misses some; the assay was immunoSEQ multiplex PCR. The sample holds 140,000 or so clones; around four fifths are singletons and the top ten take around 3.7%. What was sequenced was PBMCs. These receptors were obtained from a male donor in good health and CMV-seronegative. Each CDR3 is given with its conserved first and last residue. The order of the fields is V gene, clone size, D gene, J gene, CDR3 DNA, CDR3 protein. D genes are given only for firm matches. The size of a clone is reported for some rows only, either as once, few or many, or as a class for expanded clones.

TRBV30,NA,NA,TRBJ1-5,TGTGCCTGGAGTGGGACAGCAAATCAGCCCCAGCATTTT,CAWSGTANQPQHF
TRBV6-6,NA,NA,TRBJ1-2,TGTGCCAGCAGGGTTGGCACTAACTATGGCTACACCTTC,CASRVGTNYGYTF
TRBV27,few,NA,TRBJ1-2,TGTGCCAGCAGTTTTACAGGGAACTATGGCTACACCTTC,CASSFTGNYGYTF
TRBV9,NA,NA,TRBJ2-7,TGTGCCAGCAGCGTAGGAGAGTCGGGTTGGGAGCAGTACTTC,CASSVGESGWEQYF
TRBV6-5,NA,TRBD1,TRBJ2-3,TGTGCCAGCCATGGGGGCGGGACAGGGGAGGATACGCAGTATTTT,CASHGGGTGEDTQYF
TRBV19,NA,NA,TRBJ2-7,TGTGCCAGTAGCCCCACGGGACACGGCTACGAGCAGTACTTC,CASSPTGHGYEQYF
TRBV2,NA,NA,TRBJ1-1,TGTGCCAGCAGTCGCACAGGGTACACTGAAGCTTTCTTT,CASSRTGYTEAFF
TRBV30,few,NA,TRBJ2-3,TGTGCCTGGAGTGTATTCAACACAGATACGCAGTATTTT,CAWSVFNTDTQYF
TRBV10-3,NA,NA,TRBJ1-2,TGTGCCATCAGTGAGACGACACGAAACTATGGCTACACCTTC,CAISETTRNYGYTF
TRBV19,NA,TRBD2,TRBJ2-3,TGTGCCACAGGGACTAGCGGGAGGACAGATACGCAGTATTTT,CATGTSGRTDTQYF
TRBV7-9,NA,NA,TRBJ2-5,TGTGCCAGCAGCCTCACGACAGGCCAAGAGACCCAGTACTTC,CASSLTTGQETQYF
TRBV27,once,NA,TRBJ1-4,TGTGCCAGCAGTTCAGACTTGGGTGAAAAACTGTTTTTT,CASSSDLGEKLFF
TRBV27,NA,NA,TRBJ2-1,TGTGCCAGCAGTTTATCTCCTGAGTCTTACAATGAGCAGTTCTTC,CASSLSPESYNEQFF
TRBV5-6,NA,TRBD1,TRBJ1-2,TGTGCCAGCAGCCCCCGGGACAGGGGTTGGGGAAACTATGGCTACACCTTC,CASSPRDRGWGNYGYTF
TRBV7-9,NA,NA,TRBJ2-1,TGTGCCAGCAGCTTAGCGGGCGGGCTCTACAATGAGCAGTTCTTC,CASSLAGGLYNEQFF
TRBV19,NA,NA,TRBJ1-5,TGTGCCAGTAGTATCCAACTGGAGCCCCAGCATTTT,CASSIQLEPQHF
TRBV4-1,NA,TRBD2,TRBJ2-6,TGCGCCAGCAGCCGACCACTTCTAGCGGGGGTCTCTGGGGCCAACGTCCTGACTTTC,CASSRPLLAGVSGANVLTF
TRBV5-1,NA,TRBD1,TRBJ2-1,TGCGCCAGCAGCTTGTCCGGGACAGGACTGTACAATGAGCAGTTCTTC,CASSLSGTGLYNEQFF
TRBV7-2,NA,TRBD2,TRBJ2-3,TGTGCCAGCAGCCAGGGACTAGCGGGAGTGGATACGCAGTATTTT,CASSQGLAGVDTQYF
TRBV6-1,NA,NA,TRBJ1-4,TGTGCCAGCAGTGACCATAATGAAAAACTGTTTTTT,CASSDHNEKLFF
TRBV27,NA,NA,TRBJ1-2,TGTGCCAGCAGTTTAGGCCCGGGAAATGGCTACACCTTC,CASSLGPGNGYTF
TRBV18,NA,NA,TRBJ1-2,TGTGCCAGCTCACCAGTTGTGTCGGAAGGGGGCTATGGCTACACCTTC,CASSPVVSEGGYGYTF
TRBV7-9,NA,TRBD1,TRBJ2-1,TGTGCCAGCAGCCCGACAGGGAGTGAGCAGTTCTTC,CASSPTGSEQFF
TRBV25-1,NA,TRBD1,TRBJ2-7,TGTGCCAGCAGTGAGACGGGACAGGCGACCTACGAGCAGTACTTC,CASSETGQATYEQYF
TRBV9,NA,TRBD2,TRBJ2-7,TGTGCCAGCAGCCCAGGACTAGCGCTGACCTACGAGCAGTACTTC,CASSPGLALTYEQYF
TRBV4-1,once,TRBD2,TRBJ2-4,TGCGCCAGCAGCCGTCAACTAGCGGGAGACATTCAGTACTTC,CASSRQLAGDIQYF
TRBV6-5,NA,TRBD2,TRBJ2-7,TGTGCCAGCAGTTACGGGGGAGCGGGGGGGTGGGGGGAGCAGTACTTC,CASSYGGAGGWGEQYF
TRBV30,NA,NA,TRBJ2-7,TGTGCCTGGAGTACGATGGGGGGCGAGCAGTACTTC,CAWSTMGGEQYF
TRBV7-9,NA,NA,TRBJ2-7,TGTGCCAGCAGCATCCCTCGACAGGTCTACGAGCAGTACTTC,CASSIPRQVYEQYF
TRBV5-1,once,TRBD1,TRBJ2-5,TGCGCCAGCAGCACCCGGACAGGCCAAGAGACCCAGTACTTC,CASSTRTGQETQYF
TRBV11-2,NA,TRBD2,TRBJ2-3,TGTGCCAGTCGACAATGGGGGGGTAGCACAGATACGCAGTATTTT,CASRQWGGSTDTQYF
TRBV11-2,NA,NA,TRBJ2-7,TGTGCCAGCAGCAAATTGACAGGTTACGAGCAGTACTTC,CASSKLTGYEQYF
TRBV6-1,NA,NA,TRBJ1-1,TGTGCCAGCAGTGAGGGGCGAACCGGGAACACTGAAGCTTTCTTT,CASSEGRTGNTEAFF
TRBV28,once,NA,TRBJ1-2,TGTGCCAGCAGCCGAACAGGATTCTATGGCTACACCTTC,CASSRTGFYGYTF
TRBV7-6,NA,NA,TRBJ1-1,TGTGCCAGCAGCCCGGGACTCCAAGGGACTGAAGCTTTCTTT,CASSPGLQGTEAFF
TRBV6-5,NA,NA,TRBJ2-3,TGTGCCAGCAGTTACATCCCTAGCGCAGATACGCAGTATTTT,CASSYIPSADTQYF
TRBV19,NA,NA,TRBJ2-7,TGTGCCAGTAGTATAGTAAGGGGCCACTGGGAGCAGTACTTC,CASSIVRGHWEQYF
TRBV5-6,NA,NA,TRBJ2-2,TGTGCCAGCAGCTTGAGACTTCTGATTACCGGGGAGCTGTTTTTT,CASSLRLLITGELFF
TRBV18,NA,NA,TRBJ1-2,TGTGCCAGCTCACCACCGTCGGGGAACTATGGCTACACCTTC,CASSPPSGNYGYTF
TRBV6-6,once,TRBD1,TRBJ1-1,TGTGCCAGCAGTTCCCGGGACAGGGGGTTACTTGAAGCTTTCTTT,CASSSRDRGLLEAFF
TRBV25-1,NA,NA,TRBJ1-1,TGTGCCAGCAGTCCCAGTGCGGCGAACACTGAAGCTTTCTTT,CASSPSAANTEAFF
TRBV6-5,NA,NA,TRBJ1-2,TGTGCCAGCAGACACCGGACAGTCCCTCACTATGGCTACACCTTC,CASRHRTVPHYGYTF
TRBV6-5,NA,NA,TRBJ1-1,TGTGCCAGCAGTGCTGCGGGGAGGTCAGCTGAAGCTTTCTTT,CASSAAGRSAEAFF